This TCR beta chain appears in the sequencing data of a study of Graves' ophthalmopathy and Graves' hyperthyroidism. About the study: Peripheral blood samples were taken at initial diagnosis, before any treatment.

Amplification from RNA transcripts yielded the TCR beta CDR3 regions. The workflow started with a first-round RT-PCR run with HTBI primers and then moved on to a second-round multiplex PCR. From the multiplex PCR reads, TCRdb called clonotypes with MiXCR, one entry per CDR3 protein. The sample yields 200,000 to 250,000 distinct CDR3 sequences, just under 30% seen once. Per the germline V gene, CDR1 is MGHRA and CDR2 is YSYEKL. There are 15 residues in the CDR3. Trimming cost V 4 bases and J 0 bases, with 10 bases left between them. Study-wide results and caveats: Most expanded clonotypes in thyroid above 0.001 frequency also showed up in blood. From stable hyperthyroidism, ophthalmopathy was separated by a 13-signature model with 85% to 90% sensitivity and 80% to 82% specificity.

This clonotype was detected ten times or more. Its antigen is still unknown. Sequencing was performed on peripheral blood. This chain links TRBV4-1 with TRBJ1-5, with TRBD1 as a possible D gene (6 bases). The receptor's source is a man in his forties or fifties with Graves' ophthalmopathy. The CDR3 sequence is CASSPDRYSNQPQHF. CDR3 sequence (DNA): TGCGCCAGCAGCCCCGACAGGTATAGCAATCAGCCCCAGCATTTT.